The clone carrying this T cell receptor (beta chain) has more than one count but fewer than ten. Its antigen is undetermined. The data were taken from a study of identical twins. Study-level findings and limits: Insertions were fewer in abundant cord blood beta clonotypes, whereas memory repertoires showed none of this pattern.

MiXCR, run by TCRdb on the 5' RACE reads, gives a single entry per CDR3 protein. The sample carries roughly 540,000 distinct CDR3 sequences, roughly 21% recorded once. The same data also contributed to another study, on T cells expressing NK-cell markers. From that second work: Within the sequenced cohort of eight donors, seven exhibited HCMV seropositivity and one was seronegative. Dominant NKG2C+ clonotypes were found to form about 1.0-8% of CD8+ T cells in six donors. Whether expanded NKG2C-expressing T cell clones recognize HCMV is unknown.

The clonotype originates from a woman aged 18-29 years in good health. Sequences were obtained from CD4+ T cells sorted from blood.

CDR3 region: CATVRRQGEMYNEQFF. The DNA of the CDR3 is TGTGCCACGGTCAGACGCCAGGGGGAGATGTACAATGAGCAGTTCTTC. V gene TRBV6-1 combines with J gene TRBJ2-1, with 7 bases fitting TRBD1. Trimming removed 10 bases from V and 4 bases from J; junction bases left unmatched: 16. Per the germline V gene, CDR1 is MNHNS and CDR2 is SASEGT. The length of the CDR3 is 16 residues.